These 32 T cell receptor beta chains were all obtained from the same sample, sequenced in a study of beta chain features in type 1 diabetes. As every portion of the isolated RNA was reverse transcribed, the sequencing read expressed TCRB transcripts. This table comes from immunoSEQ multiplex PCR, and its TCRdb copy is limited to in-frame clones, with some not included. There are roughly 450,000 clones in the sample; over 10% occur only once, and 0.035% to 0.05% lies in the top ten. What was sequenced was naive CD4+ T cells from blood. All receptors derive from a young woman in good health.

This clone has a handful of counts. V gene TRBV19 combines with J gene TRBJ1-5; 7 nucleotides match TRBD1. Losses at the gene ends were 7 bases for V and 6 bases for J; bases not matched to a gene: 3. This CDR3 spans 12 amino acids. CDR1 LNHDA and CDR2 SQIVND come from the germline V gene (reference sequence). In nucleotides, the CDR3 is TGTGCCAGTACCCACAGGGGTCAGCCCCAGCATTTT. Its protein is CASTHRGQPQHF.

The chain uses TRBV5-1 and TRBJ2-1; no clear D gene. Germline loops: CDR1 SGHRS, CDR2 YFSETQ. Deletions cut 2 bases from V and 0 bases from J, with 12 bases between. The CDR3 is made up of 16 amino acids. The CDR3 nucleotides are TGCGCCAGCAGCTTACGGGCAGGAAGCTCCTACAATGAGCAGTTCTTC. Its protein is CASSLRAGSSYNEQFF.

The V call is TRBV7-2, the J call TRBJ2-2; TRBD2 matches 7 bases. Trimming removed 6 bases from V and 7 bases from J; junction bases left unmatched: 8. This CDR3 contains 14 residues. The germline V gene encodes CDR1 SGHTA and CDR2 FQGNSA. In DNA form, the CDR3 reads TGTGCCAGCAGGGCCGGACTAGTAGTCGGGGAGCTGTTTTTT. Its translation is CASRAGLVVGELFF.

Comment on this clone: The junction shows a germline mismatch at one end, possibly a read error. The V call is TRBV2, the J call TRBJ1-1; TRBD1 matches 7 bases. CDR3 length: 15 amino acids. Germline loops: CDR1 SNHLY, CDR2 FYNNEI. CDR3 protein: CASREGDRTSTEAFF. The CDR3 DNA follows: TGTGCCAGCAGGGAAGGGGACAGAACATCCACTGAAGCTTTCTTT.

In this sample, this clone turned up a few times. J is TRBJ1-2 and V is TRBV28; no clear D. Trimming left V 6 bases short and J 6 bases short, with 8 bases between. Germline V gene lookup returns CDR1 MDHEN and CDR2 SYDVKM. The CDR3 totals 11 residues. CDR3 in DNA: TGTGCCAGCAGGACGCTCGATGGCTACACCTTC. This translates into CASRTLDGYTF.

Remarks on this clone: Relative to the germline gene, one junction end is altered; a read error may explain this. The chain joins TRBV5-4 to TRBJ2-3, with 7 bases aligning to TRBD1. The CDR3 totals 14 residues. Germline CDR1 and CDR2: SGHNT and YYREEE (reference sequence). In nucleotides, the CDR3 is TGTGCCAGCAGGTTGGGACAGAGCACAGATACGCAGTATTTT. Translated, it gives CASRLGQSTDTQYF.

At least ten counts were recorded for this clone. The V and J genes are TRBV15 and TRBJ2-1; no firm D call. The V and J ends lost 0 bases and 0 bases respectively, with 9 bases between them. CDR1 and CDR2 from the germline V gene are LNHNV and YYDKDF (reference sequence). This CDR3 spans 16 amino acids. CDR3 in DNA: TGTGCCACCAGCAGAGATTTGGCGAGCTCCTACAATGAGCAGTTCTTC. It encodes CATSRDLASSYNEQFF.

The gene calls are TRBV4-3 and TRBJ1-3, with 7 bases identical to TRBD1. The CDR3 totals 17 residues. In germline, CDR1 is LGHNA, CDR2 YSLEER. Losses at the gene ends were 0 bases for V and 3 bases for J; bases not matched to a gene: 8. This CDR3 reads CASSQEVDRVGGNTIYF. The CDR3 DNA follows: TGCGCCAGCAGCCAAGAGGTCGACAGGGTCGGTGGAAACACCATATATTTT.

V and J are TRBV30 and TRBJ1-5, with TRBD1 identical over 7 bases. V was pared by 4 bases and J by 4 bases, with 7 bases of the junction left unmatched. Germline V CDR1 and CDR2: GTSNPN, SVGIG (reference sequence). This CDR3 comprises 14 residues. In nucleotides, the CDR3 is TGTGCCTGGACAGGGGGGACAGCTAATCAGCCCCAGCATTTT. Translated: CAWTGGTANQPQHF.

In this sample, this clone turned up a few times. The chain links TRBV4-1 to TRBJ2-1; the D is unclear. Trimming left V 9 bases short and J 9 bases short, with 12 bases between. Per the germline V gene, CDR1 is MGHRA and CDR2 is YSYEKL. CDR3 length equals 11 residues. Here the CDR3 DNA reads TGCGCCAGTAGAATGGCCGGTGAGCAGTTCTTC. Amino acids: CASRMAGEQFF.

This clone has only a few counts. A read error may produce the germline difference seen at one junction end. The chain couples TRBV29-1 to TRBJ2-7, with D tentatively TRBD1 (6 bases). This CDR3 spans 13 amino acids. The V gene's germline CDR1 is SQVTM and CDR2 ANQGSEA. The CDR3 DNA reads TGCAGCGGTGAAGGGACACTCCGCTCCGAGCAGTACTTC. Its protein is CSGEGTLRSEQYF.

The table lists this clone with a few counts. This rearrangement joins TRBV15 to TRBJ2-7; weak D call: TRBD1 (5 bases). The V and J ends lost 0 bases and 3 bases respectively, with 6 bases between them. CDR3 length: 13 residues. CDR1 is LNHNV and CDR2 is YYDKDF in the germline V gene (reference sequence). This CDR3 is CATSRDRDYEQYV. DNA of the CDR3: TGTGCCACCAGCAGAGACAGGGACTACGAGCAGTACGTC.

This rearrangement joins TRBV9 to TRBJ1-2, with no clear D. Germline V gene sequence: CDR1 SGDLS, CDR2 YYNGEE. The CDR3 spans 12 residues. Trimming cost V 3 bases and J 4 bases, with 7 bases left between them. This CDR3 is CASSAGVYGYTF. CDR3 coding DNA: TGTGCCAGCAGCGCCGGGGTCTATGGCTACACCTTC.

With respect to this clone: This sample also contains other DNA sequences that code for the same CDR3. The V and J genes are TRBV9 and TRBJ2-3, with unresolved D. Germline CDR1 reads SGDLS; CDR2 reads YYNGEE. This CDR3 spans 13 amino acids. Trimming stripped 0 bases from V and 1 base from J, with 3 bases between. The CDR3 bases are TGTGCCAGCAGCGTAGGGGGCACAGATACGCAGTATTTT. It codes for CASSVGGTDTQYF.

This clone was counted between two and nine times. The chain carries TRBV5-4 and TRBJ2-1; 10 positions agree with TRBD2. Germline V gene sequence: CDR1 SGHNT, CDR2 YYREEE (reference sequence). This CDR3 is built from 16 residues. V trimming: 0 bases; J trimming: 7 bases; junction bases outside the gene matches: 7. The CDR3 protein is CASSLERGGLQNEQFF. In DNA form, the CDR3 reads TGTGCCAGCAGCTTGGAGCGGGGGGGCTTACAAAATGAGCAGTTCTTC.

The chain links TRBV7-2 to TRBJ2-3, with 7 positions matching TRBD2. The CDR3 runs 15 residues. The J segment lost 2 bases and the V segment lost 4 bases, leaving 6 bases of the junction unmatched. The germline V gene has CDR1 SGHTA and CDR2 FQGNSA. Here the CDR3 reads CASSYQRGDTDTQYF. The CDR3 bases are TGTGCCAGCAGCTACCAACGGGGGGACACAGATACGCAGTATTTT. Drawing the rest from reference TRBV7-2 and TRBJ2-3, the complete variable domain is GAGVSQSPSNKVTEKGKDVELRCDPISGHTALYWYRQSLGQGLEFLIYFQGNSAPDKSGLPSDRFSAERTGGSVSTLTIQRTQQEDSAVYLCASSYQRGDTDTQYFGPGTRLTVL.

J is TRBJ2-1 and V is TRBV7-7, with D possibly being TRBD2 (7 bases). With 1 base removed from V and 7 bases from J, the gap between germline ends came to 23 bases. CDR3 length: 18 amino acids. Looked up from germline, CDR1 is SSHAT and CDR2 is FNYEAQ (reference sequence). The DNA of the CDR3 is TGTGCCAGCAGCTTAGGACGAGCGCGGGGGCGACGGTCGAATGAGCAGTTCTTC. It is translated as CASSLGRARGRRSNEQFF.

This clone was seen a few times. The gene calls are TRBV30 and TRBJ1-1; D may be TRBD1 (5 bases). V was shortened by 8 bases and J by 3 bases, with 16 bases between the two germline ends. Germline assignment: CDR1 GTSNPN and CDR2 SVGIG (reference sequence). This CDR3 comprises 13 residues. The CDR3, as DNA: TGTGCCGGAAATCAGGGAGTTCACACTGAAGCTTTCTTT. It yields the protein CAGNQGVHTEAFF.

In its sample, this clone was seen a few times. This sequence joins TRBV18 and TRBJ2-3; 7 nucleotides line up with TRBD1. Trimming took 0 bases from V and 2 from J; bases not matched to a gene: 5. Germline V lookup: CDR1 KGHSH, CDR2 LQKENI. The CDR3 runs 16 residues. The CDR3 sequence: CASSPPRTGLTDTQYF. CDR3 nucleotide sequence: TGTGCCAGCTCACCACCGCGGACAGGCCTCACAGATACGCAGTATTTT.

This clone has only a few counts. This rearrangement joins TRBV5-1 to TRBJ2-1; 8 bases map to TRBD1. Per germline, CDR1 SGHRS and CDR2 YFSETQ. V gave up 4 bases and J gave up 7 bases; unmatched junction bases: 7. The CDR3 consists of 14 residues. CDR3 sequence (DNA): TGCGCCAGCAGCCCGATGACAGGGGATAATGAGCAGTTCTTC. As protein: CASSPMTGDNEQFF.

This clone appeared a few times. The V call is TRBV4-3, the J call TRBJ2-6; D not resolved. V was pared by 7 bases and J by 0 bases, with 16 bases between. This CDR3 has 17 residues. Germline CDR1 and CDR2: LGHNA and YSLEER. The CDR3 region has the DNA TGCGCCAGCAAAGAGGCAGGACCCCTCTCTGGGGCCAACGTCCTGACTTTC. It yields the protein CASKEAGPLSGANVLTF.

The rearrangement joins TRBV6-6 to TRBJ2-7; 9 nucleotides line up with TRBD1. The J segment lost 3 bases and the V segment lost 4 bases, leaving 1 base of the junction unmatched. Germline V gene data show CDR1 as MNHNY and CDR2 as SVGAGI (reference sequence). The CDR3 has 13 amino acids. For the CDR3, the DNA is TGTGCCAGCAGTTTGGACAGGGGCTACGAGCAGTACGTC. Translation: CASSLDRGYEQYV.

This clone turned up a few times. The J gene is TRBJ2-1, the V gene TRBV7-2, with D possibly matching TRBD2 (6 bases). The CDR3 sequence is 15 residues long. Germline CDR1 and CDR2: SGHTA and FQGNSA. V was shortened by 5 bases and J by 2 bases, with 13 bases between the two germline ends. As DNA, the CDR3 is TGTGCCAGCAGCCTCGTGTGGGGGGCCTACAATGAGCAGTTCTTC. Translating gives CASSLVWGAYNEQFF.

V usage is TRBV5-6 and J usage is TRBJ2-2; D is unresolved. V dropped 2 bases and J dropped 0 bases, with 8 bases sitting between them. Germline CDR1 is SGHDT and CDR2 is YYEEEE. The CDR3 has 15 amino acids. The CDR3 sequence: CASSLLRSNTGELFF. CDR3 DNA: TGTGCCAGCAGCTTACTCCGGTCGAACACCGGGGAGCTGTTTTTT.

This chain connects TRBV5-6 to TRBJ2-3; D remains ambiguous. Germline V lookup: CDR1 SGHDT, CDR2 YYEEEE. This CDR3 has 16 amino acids. Trimming took off 1 base at V and 9 bases at J, with 21 bases between the two ends. CDR3 residues: CASSLLTSPARYTQYF. CDR3 sequence (DNA): TGTGCCAGCAGCTTGCTAACGTCGCCGGCCAGATACACGCAGTATTTT.

The sample holds many counts of this clone. The chain carries TRBV29-1 and TRBJ2-1, with D maybe TRBD1 (5 bases). Trimming pared 7 bases from V and 0 bases from J, leaving 10 bases between. Germline V lookup: CDR1 SQVTM, CDR2 ANQGSEA. This CDR3 region has 13 residues. In nucleotides, the CDR3 is TGCAGCGCCCGACAGAGCTCCTACAATGAGCAGTTCTTC. Translated, it gives CSARQSSYNEQFF.

The chain carries TRBV7-2 and TRBJ2-1; D not resolved. The CDR3 covers 14 residues. The germline CDR1 and CDR2 sequences are SGHTA and FQGNSA. The V end lost 5 bases, the J end lost 3 bases, and 11 bases lay between the germline ends. The CDR3 DNA is TGTGCCAGCAGCCAAGGGCCCTTCTACAATGAGCAGTTCTTC. It is translated as CASSQGPFYNEQFF.

This clone was picked up a small number of times. The V gene is TRBV9, the J gene TRBJ1-4, with no clear D. CDR1 and CDR2 from the germline V gene are SGDLS and YYNGEE. The CDR3 is 15 amino acids. V was cut by 0 bases and J by 6 bases, with 12 bases left in between. CDR3 region: CASSVDGEWDEKLFF. DNA of the CDR3: TGTGCCAGCAGCGTAGACGGGGAGTGGGATGAAAAACTGTTTTTT.

In its sample, this clone was seen a few times. The DNA of the CDR3 is TGTGCCAGCAGCAATCCTGGGGCCAACGTCCTGACTTTC. It translates to CASSNPGANVLTF. This chain connects TRBV21-1 to TRBJ2-6. TRBV21-1 is described as a pseudogene. CDR3 length: 13 residues.

The V gene is TRBV2, the J gene TRBJ2-5, with D tentatively TRBD1 (5 bases). Trimming left V 4 bases short and J 3 bases short, with 9 bases between. Germline CDR1 reads SNHLY; CDR2 reads FYNNEI. This CDR3 has 13 amino acids. CDR3 loop: CASSVQGKETQYF. CDR3 nucleotides: TGTGCCAGCAGTGTCCAGGGTAAAGAGACCCAGTACTTC.

The V gene is TRBV27, the J gene TRBJ2-1; TRBD2 agrees at 11 bases. The CDR3 sequence is 17 residues long. V was pared by 4 bases and J by 4 bases, with 9 bases of the junction left unmatched. In germline, CDR1 is MNHEY, CDR2 SMNVEV (reference sequence). The CDR3 DNA is TGTGCCAGCAGTTCATACTCCGGGACTAGCGGATACAATGAGCAGTTCTTC. This translates into CASSSYSGTSGYNEQFF.

This clone appeared a few times. The V gene is TRBV4-3, the J gene TRBJ1-1; 12 bases agree with TRBD1. V was pared by 4 bases and J by 6 bases, with 6 bases of the junction left unmatched. The CDR3 sequence is 15 residues long. The germline CDR1 and CDR2 sequences are LGHNA and YSLEER. This chain's CDR3 is CASSLAGQGAPEAFF. CDR3 in DNA: TGCGCCAGCAGCCTTGCGGGACAGGGGGCGCCTGAAGCTTTCTTT.